This T cell receptor beta chain is drawn from a study of cytomegalovirus exposure and HLA in healthy donors. PCR used 60 Vbeta primers and 13 Jbeta primers. Clones were read by immunoSEQ multiplex PCR, and TCRdb kept only the in-frame ones, dropping some. The sample consists of under 90,000 clones, 60% to 80% of them appearing once. General study results and limits: Using the classifier, cytomegalovirus status was reportedly diagnosed with high specificity and sensitivity.

Per germline, CDR1 MNHEY and CDR2 SMNVEV (reference sequence). V gave up 3 bases and J gave up 0 bases, with 6 bases separating them. The CDR3 loop spans 13 amino acids. About this clone itself: The antigen remains unidentified.

The source material was PBMCs. This chain joins TRBV27 and TRBJ2-7; D is undetermined. This receptor was obtained from a man aged 40-49 years in good health and CMV-seronegative. CDR3 in amino acids: CASSFPSSYEQYF. The CDR3 nucleotides read TGTGCCAGCAGTTTTCCGAGCTCCTACGAGCAGTACTTC.